This entry concerns a single T cell receptor (beta chain). What it binds is unknown. These data come from a study of circulating and synovial CD4+ cells in juvenile arthritis. Study results and caveats: Bulk blood CD4 samples held at least an order of magnitude more or fewer genomes than CPL. Shared-clonotype fractions with synovium likely underestimate full repertoire overlap. These blood cells shared more CDR3 sequences with synovium than bulk blood.

The junction had 6 bases not matched to a gene; V was cut back by 0 bases and J by 6 bases. The CDR3 contains 17 residues. Germline values: CDR1 LGHNA, CDR2 YNFKEQ. The protocol was immunoSEQ multiplex PCR, while the TCRdb copy is restricted to in-frame clones and leaves out a portion. The sample records some 15,000 clones, more than 75% being singletons. The clonotype comes from a human donor with juvenile idiopathic arthritis. The J gene is TRBJ2-2, the V gene TRBV4-2, with TRBD2 matching over 11 bases. The material sequenced was CD4+ T cells from blood. CDR3 loop: CASSQEQLTSGAGELFF. CDR3 sequence (DNA): TGTGCCAGCAGCCAAGAGCAGTTGACTAGCGGGGCCGGGGAGCTGTTTTTT.